The rows below give T cell receptor beta chains drawn from one sample of a study of CD8 T cells in ankylosing spondylitis. TCRdb re-analysed the 5' RACE reads in MiXCR, keeping a single row per CDR3 protein. The sample has 650,000 to 800,000 distinct CDR3 sequences; around 19% are singletons. Sequenced: blood, either unsorted or a sorted T cell fraction (not recorded which). Receptor source: a male donor with ankylosing spondylitis. The CDR3 runs from the conserved cysteine through the conserved F or W. The order of the fields is D gene, J gene, V gene, clone size, CDR3 DNA, CDR3 protein. The D gene is left open where the match is weak. Only part of the rows carry a size: once, few, many, or a class if the clone is expanded.

>TRBD2|TRBJ2-1|TRBV12-3/TRBV12-4|many
TGTGCCAGCAGGACCAAGACTAGCGGGGTTTACAATGAGCAGTTCTTC
CASRTKTSGVYNEQFF
>-|TRBJ1-2|TRBV28|few
TGTGCCAGCAGTTTACGACGGGTTAACTATGGCTACACCTTC
CASSLRRVNYGYTF
>TRBD2|TRBJ2-1|TRBV28|-
TGTGCCAGACCCTGGGGACTAGCGGGAGGGCCCTACAATGAGCAGTTCTTC
CARPWGLAGGPYNEQFF
>-|TRBJ2-1|TRBV29-1|many
TGCAGCGTTCCGTGGTACAATGAGCAGTTCTTC
CSVPWYNEQFF
>-|TRBJ2-7|TRBV6-1|-
TGTGCCAGCACCGTGGGGGGCAGCTCCTACGAGCAGTACTTC
CASTVGGSSYEQYF
>-|TRBJ2-1|TRBV20-1|few
TGCAGTGCTACTAAACCCGGTCTTCGGGATGAGCAGTTCTTC
CSATKPGLRDEQFF
>-|TRBJ2-7|TRBV3-1|-
TGTGCCAGCAGCCAAGTGTCCCGGAGCTCCTACGAGCAGTACTTC
CASSQVSRSSYEQYF
>-|TRBJ1-6|TRBV3-1|few
TGTGCCAGCAGCCAAGGGCAGATATATAATTCACCCCTCCACTTT
CASSQGQIYNSPLHF
>-|TRBJ2-3|TRBV5-4|-
TGTGCCAGCAGCCCAAAACCGGGACAAACTTTCACAGATACGCAGTATTTT
CASSPKPGQTFTDTQYF
>TRBD1|TRBJ2-1|TRBV23-1|-
TGTGCCAGCAGCCCTGGACAGGGGCCTGTTTACGATGAGCAGTTCTTC
CASSPGQGPVYDEQFF
>-|TRBJ2-5|TRBV12-3/TRBV12-4|few
TGTGCCAGCAGTTTATCGAGACACATGTACCAAGAGACCCAGTACTTC
CASSLSRHMYQETQYF
>TRBD1|TRBJ2-1|TRBV11-2|-
TGTGCCAGCAGCTTAGCCTGGGACAGGGGAAGGAATGAGCAGTTCTTC
CASSLAWDRGRNEQFF
>TRBD2|TRBJ2-2|TRBV9|-
TGTGCCAGCAGCGTCAGGCGGGGGGCGGTGAACACCGGGGAGCTGTTTTTT
CASSVRRGAVNTGELFF
>-|TRBJ2-1|TRBV15|-
TGTGCCACCAGCAACGAGGGTAGGGGGGCATCCTACAATGAGCAGTTCTTC
CATSNEGRGASYNEQFF
>-|TRBJ1-4|TRBV20-1|-
TGCAGTGCCAAAGACAGGATTAATGAAAAACTGTTTTTT
CSAKDRINEKLFF